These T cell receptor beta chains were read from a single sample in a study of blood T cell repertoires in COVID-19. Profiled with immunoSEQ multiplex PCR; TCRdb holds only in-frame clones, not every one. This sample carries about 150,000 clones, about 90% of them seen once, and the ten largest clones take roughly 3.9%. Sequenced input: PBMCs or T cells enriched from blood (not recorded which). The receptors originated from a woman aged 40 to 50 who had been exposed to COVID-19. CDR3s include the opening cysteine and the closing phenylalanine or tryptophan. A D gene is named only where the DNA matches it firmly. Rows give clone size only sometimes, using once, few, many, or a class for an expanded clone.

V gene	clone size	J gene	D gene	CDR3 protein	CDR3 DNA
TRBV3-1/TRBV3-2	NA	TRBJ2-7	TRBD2	CASSQGDPGTTTVVYEQYF	TGTGCCAGCAGCCAAGGGGACCCTGGGACTACGACGGTCGTATACGAGCAGTACTTC
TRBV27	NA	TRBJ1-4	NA	CASSLVGSANEKLFF	TGTGCCAGCAGTTTAGTTGGTAGTGCTAATGAAAAACTGTTTTTT
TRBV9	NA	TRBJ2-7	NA	CASSSGVEQYF	TGTGCCAGCAGCAGCGGTGTCGAGCAGTACTTC
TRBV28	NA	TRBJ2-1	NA	CASSSDTAYNEQFF	TGTGCCAGCAGTTCAGACACGGCCTACAATGAGCAGTTCTTC
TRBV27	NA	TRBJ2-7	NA	CASSSHTGKASREQYF	TGTGCCAGCAGTTCCCATACCGGGAAGGCCTCTCGGGAGCAGTACTTC
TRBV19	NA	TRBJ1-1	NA	CASIWGDEAFF	TGTGCCAGTATTTGGGGGGATGAAGCTTTCTTT
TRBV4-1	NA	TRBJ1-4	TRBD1	CASSQEGQGAGKLFF	TGCGCCAGCAGCCAAGAGGGACAGGGGGCTGGGAAACTGTTTTTT
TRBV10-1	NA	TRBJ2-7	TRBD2	CASSELDLIRGGGYF	TGCGCCAGCAGTGAGTTGGATCTAATACGGGGCGGGGGGTACTTC
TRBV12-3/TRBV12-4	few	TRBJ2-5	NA	CASSLGGLETQYF	TGTGCCAGCAGTTTGGGGGGGCTAGAGACCCAGTACTTC
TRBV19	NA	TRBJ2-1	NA	CASESGGIAISEQFF	TGTGCCAGTGAATCTGGGGGGATCGCCATTAGTGAGCAGTTCTTC
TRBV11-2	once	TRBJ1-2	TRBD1	CASRYTGEWGYGYTF	TGTGCCAGCAGATATACAGGGGAATGGGGCTATGGCTACACCTTC
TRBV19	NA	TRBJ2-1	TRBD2	CASSPFASGLGDEQFF	TGTGCCAGTAGTCCTTTCGCTAGCGGCCTCGGGGATGAGCAGTTCTTC
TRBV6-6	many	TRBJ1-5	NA	CASYSSQRGNQPQHF	TGTGCCAGCTACTCATCCCAAAGAGGCAATCAGCCCCAGCATTTT
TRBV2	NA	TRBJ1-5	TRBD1	CASSSGQGYQPQHF	TGTGCCAGCAGTTCAGGACAGGGCTATCAGCCCCAGCATTTT
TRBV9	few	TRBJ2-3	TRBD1	CASSAVGTGVPDTQYF	TGTGCCAGCAGCGCAGTTGGGACAGGGGTCCCAGATACGCAGTATTTT
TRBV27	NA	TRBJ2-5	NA	CASSFSDQETQYF	TGTGCCAGCAGTTTTTCGGACCAAGAGACCCAGTACTTC